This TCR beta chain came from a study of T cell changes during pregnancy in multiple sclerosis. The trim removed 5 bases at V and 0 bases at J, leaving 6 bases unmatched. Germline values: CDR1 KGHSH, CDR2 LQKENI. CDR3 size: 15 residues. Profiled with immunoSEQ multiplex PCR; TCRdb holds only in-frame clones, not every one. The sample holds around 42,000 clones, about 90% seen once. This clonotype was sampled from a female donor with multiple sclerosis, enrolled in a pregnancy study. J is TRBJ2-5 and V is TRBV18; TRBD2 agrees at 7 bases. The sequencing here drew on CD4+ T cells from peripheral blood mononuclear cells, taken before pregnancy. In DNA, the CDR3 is TGTGCCAGCTCATCGCTCGCGGGGGACCAAGAGACCCAGTACTTC. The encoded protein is CASSSLAGDQETQYF.